This T cell receptor beta chain derives from a study of blood T cell repertoires in COVID-19 (TCRdb year 2020). General notes on the study: The collaborator samples originated in the United States, Italy and Spain and spanned the acute and convalescent phases of COVID-19. Sample metadata almost always included a de-identified subject ID, COVID-19 status, age in years and sex. The dataset comprised deeply sampled blood TCRbeta repertoires from subjects exposed to, actively infected with, or recovered from COVID-19. The repertoires were released in a freely available public database meant as a resource for research on the immune response to SARS-CoV-2. HLA class I and class II types, where available, came from metadata supplied by the sample provider rather than from assay-based typing. The material from the prospective study consisted of cDNA or gDNA derived from T cells, B-cell-depleted T cells, or PBMCs. The samples were drawn from two sources: the first 160 participants of the ongoing ImmuneRACE study, and over 1,000 subjects contributed by 6 global collaborators. Results and caveats for the whole study, not just this receptor: The amount of clinical and demographic metadata varied by source and participant and was provided uncurated.

This clone was seen a single time. The antigen it recognizes is unknown. No qualities accompany the bases; no much larger clone lies one base away. Collaborating institutions collected whole blood in K2EDTA tubes following their own protocols. Collaborator samples were shipped for TCRbeta analysis as frozen whole blood, isolated PBMCs, or DNA extracted from either sample type. TCRbeta CDR3 regions were amplified from genomic DNA by means of the immunoSEQ Assay, a bias-controlled multiplex PCR. The source study handled its data this way. The number of nucleated cells in each sample was estimated by amplification of reference gene primers within the assay. Sequence reads were collapsed and filtered to measure the absolute abundance of every unique TCRbeta CDR3 rearrangement. For each sample, productive Simpson clonality was calculated as the square root of Simpson's diversity index over productive rearrangements. TCRdb took over this immuneACCESS table, retaining in-frame rearrangements with V and J assigned. Such tables are incomplete; in checked studies, under half of the missing clones stem from an unresolved V gene, and the remainder is unexplained. V, J and clone size reflect that table, while D and trimming were determined from the DNA. Recorded for this sample are around 120,000 clones; roughly nine tenths of them occurred a single time. Less than 40% of the sample comes from the top ten.

Via the germline V gene, CDR1 is MNHNS and CDR2 SASEGT. Including the terminal cysteine and phenylalanine, the CDR3 comprises 17 residues. The retained sequence is limited to the CDR3, 51 bases, with the frame set at the first base. Unmatched junction bases come to 9, with V trimmed by 2 bases and J by 4 bases. Sequencing input: peripheral blood. Recombination linked TRBV6-1 to TRBJ1-4; 8 bases in the junction line up with TRBD1. The TCR sequence derives from a woman older than 75 with acute or convalescent COVID-19. This receptor has the CDR3 CASSEWSGQAHNEKLFF. The bases are TGTGCCAGCAGTGAATGGTCGGGACAGGCCCATAATGAAAAACTGTTTTTT.